These 27 T cell receptor beta chains originate from one sample sequenced in a study of cytomegalovirus exposure and HLA in healthy donors. PCR amplification relied on 60 Vbeta primers (plus 13 Jbeta primers). Clones were read by immunoSEQ multiplex PCR, and TCRdb kept only the in-frame ones, dropping some. The sample lists approximately 160,000 clones, 77% occurring once. The sequenced material came from PBMCs. The receptors come from a woman aged 30 to 39 in good health and CMV-seronegative.

This clone is a singleton in its sample. The rearrangement joins TRBV27 to TRBJ2-3, with 10 bases that match TRBD2. J was trimmed by 3 bases and V by 2 bases; bases with no gene match: 5. The CDR3 runs 16 residues. The germline V gene encodes CDR1 MNHEY and CDR2 SMNVEV (reference sequence). The CDR3: CASSLPSGRLTDTQYF. The DNA of the CDR3 is TGTGCCAGCAGTTTACCTAGCGGGAGATTGACAGATACGCAGTATTTT.

The chain links TRBV6-5 to TRBJ1-6; tentative D call: TRBD1 (5 bases). The CDR3 runs to 15 residues. CDR1 MNHEY and CDR2 SVGAGI come from the germline V gene. Trimming removed 3 bases at V and 8 bases at J, with 14 bases between. CDR3 protein: CASSYMTVEDSPLHF. The CDR3 DNA follows: TGTGCCAGCAGTTATATGACAGTTGAGGATTCACCCCTCCACTTT.

This chain joins TRBV29-1 and TRBJ1-6; TRBD1 aligns across 8 bases. The germline CDR1 and CDR2 sequences are SQVTM and ANQGSEA. V lost 5 bases and J lost 5; bases outside the gene matches: 5. This CDR3 is 14 amino acids long. The CDR3, as DNA: TGCAGCGTTCCAGGACAGGGAGATAATTCACCCCTCCACTTT. Its protein product is CSVPGQGDNSPLHF.

This chain uses TRBV7-8 with TRBJ2-3; a possible D gene is TRBD2 (5 bases). The V gene lost 2 bases and the J gene lost 0 bases, with 15 bases spanning the gap. The germline V gene encodes CDR1 SGHVS and CDR2 FQNEAQ. The CDR3 loop spans 17 amino acids. CDR3 DNA: TGTGCCAGCAGCTTATTTAGGGAGAGGTACAGCACAGATACGCAGTATTTT. The encoded protein is CASSLFRERYSTDTQYF.

V usage is TRBV5-1 and J usage is TRBJ1-4, with 9 bases lining up with TRBD1. Per the germline V gene, CDR1 is SGHRS and CDR2 is YFSETQ. CDR3 length: 16 amino acids. V lost 7 bases to trimming and J lost 6 bases; unmatched junction nucleotides: 13. The DNA for the CDR3 is TGCGCCAGCGGACTGGACAGACAGGGGGAGGATGAAAAACTGTTTTTT. This gives the protein CASGLDRQGEDEKLFF.

J is TRBJ2-7 and V is TRBV7-9, with 7 bases aligning to TRBD1. This CDR3 is 15 amino acids long. Germline values: CDR1 SEHNR, CDR2 FQNEAQ (reference sequence). Losses at the gene ends were 5 bases for V and 1 base for J; bases not matched to a gene: 8. This CDR3 is CASSPTGLSSYEQYF. As DNA, the CDR3 is TGTGCCAGCAGCCCGACAGGGTTGAGTTCCTACGAGCAGTACTTC. Using reference TRBV7-9 and TRBJ2-7 for the parts outside the CDR3, the full variable domain is DTGVSQNPRHKITKRGQNVTFRCDPISEHNRLYWYRQTLGQGPEFLTYFQNEAQLEKSRLLSDRFSAERPKGSFSTLEIQRTEQGDSAMYLCASSPTGLSSYEQYFGPGTRLTVT.

This clone appeared once. V gene TRBV14 combines with J gene TRBJ2-1; D remains ambiguous. The CDR3 runs to 13 residues. Germline V CDR1 and CDR2: SGHDN, FVKESK. The V gene lost 2 bases and the J gene lost 7 bases, with 9 bases spanning the gap. The CDR3: CASSQPVSNEQFF. CDR3 nucleotide sequence: TGTGCCAGCAGCCAACCTGTTAGTAATGAGCAGTTCTTC. Combining the CDR3 with reference TRBV14 and TRBJ2-1 gives the whole variable domain EAGVTQFPSHSVIEKGQTVTLRCDPISGHDNLYWYRRVMGKEIKFLLHFVKESKQDESGMPNNRFLAERTGGTYSTLKVQPAELEDSGVYFCASSQPVSNEQFFGPGTRLTVL.

The rearrangement links TRBV30 to TRBJ2-6, with a possible D match to TRBD1 (6 bases). The CDR3 has 13 amino acids. The germline CDR1 and CDR2 sequences are GTSNPN and SVGIG (reference sequence). CDR3: CGYRVPGANVLTF. CDR3 nucleotide sequence: TGTGGCTACAGGGTGCCCGGGGCCAACGTCCTGACTTTC.

This clone is a singleton in its sample. The chain couples TRBV4-3 to TRBJ2-3; 7 bases line up with TRBD2. The CDR3 length is 16 residues. CDR1 LGHNA and CDR2 YSLEER come from the germline V gene. V lost 0 bases, J lost 4 bases, and 7 bases stayed unmatched. The CDR3: CASSQDRAGVPDTQYF. Written as DNA, the CDR3 is TGCGCCAGCAGCCAAGATCGTGCGGGAGTACCAGATACGCAGTATTTT.

This rearrangement joins TRBV27 to TRBJ1-2, with TRBD1 matching over 7 bases. Trimming removed 5 bases from V and 4 bases from J; junction bases left unmatched: 10. The V gene's germline CDR1 is MNHEY and CDR2 SMNVEV (reference sequence). This CDR3 has 15 residues. The DNA of the CDR3 is TGTGCCAGCAGTCCACCCCGGGACAGCCTCTATGGCTACACCTTC. This sequence encodes CASSPPRDSLYGYTF.

The rearrangement uses TRBV28 and TRBJ2-3, with 7 bases identical to TRBD1. Germline lookup yields CDR1 MDHEN and CDR2 SYDVKM. The CDR3 runs 15 residues. Unmatched junction bases numbered 8, after V lost 3 bases and J lost 5 bases. In nucleotides, the CDR3 is TGTGCCAGCAGTTTCAACGACAGGGTTGGAGATACGCAGTATTTT. Residues: CASSFNDRVGDTQYF. The full variable domain, rest sourced from reference TRBV28 and TRBJ2-3, is DVKVTQSSRYLVKRTGEKVFLECVQDMDHENMFWYRQDPGLGLRLIYFSYDVKMKEKGDIPEGYSVSREKKERFSLILESASTNQTSMYLCASSFNDRVGDTQYFGPGTRLTVL.

CDR3 residues: CASSGTASYNEQFF. The CDR3 DNA follows: TGTGCCAGCAGCGGGACTGCCTCCTACAATGAGCAGTTCTTC. This chain links TRBV7-9 with TRBJ2-1; perhaps TRBD2 as D (6 bases). Germline assignment: CDR1 SEHNR and CDR2 FQNEAQ (reference sequence). The CDR3 has 14 amino acids. V lost 5 bases, J lost 0 bases, and 8 bases lay in between.

This rearrangement joins TRBV18 to TRBJ1-1, with D tentatively TRBD1 (5 bases). The V gene's germline CDR1 is KGHSH and CDR2 LQKENI. This CDR3 region has 12 residues. V gave up 2 bases and J gave up 7 bases, with 8 bases separating them. CDR3 coding DNA: TGTGCCAGCTCACCAAGGGGCCTTGAAGCTTTCTTT. Its protein is CASSPRGLEAFF.

The J gene is TRBJ1-1, the V gene TRBV5-1; D might be TRBD1 (5 bases). Trimming stripped 2 bases from V and 5 bases from J, with 19 bases between. Germline V gene sequence: CDR1 SGHRS, CDR2 YFSETQ. The CDR3 length is 16 residues. The CDR3 sequence is CASSFVGGESGTEAFF. DNA for the CDR3: TGCGCCAGCAGCTTTGTGGGGGGGGAGAGTGGGACTGAAGCTTTCTTT. The entire variable domain, with the rest obtained from reference TRBV5-1 and TRBJ1-1, is as follows: KAGVTQTPRYLIKTRGQQVTLSCSPISGHRSVSWYQQTPGQGLQFLFEYFSETQRNKGNFPGRFSGRQFSNSRSEMNVSTLELGDSALYLCASSFVGGESGTEAFFGQGTRLTVV.

There are a few counts of this clone. The junction departs from germline at one end; a sequencing error may be responsible. The chain links TRBV20-1 to TRBJ2-7; TRBD2 aligns across 7 bases. Germline V CDR1 and CDR2: DFQATT, SNEGSKA (reference sequence). There are 11 residues in the CDR3. CDR3 amino acids: CSARDGTMGGF. The CDR3 DNA is TGCAGTGCTAGAGACGGGACTATGGGAGGCTTC.

CDR3 DNA sequence: TGTGCCAGTAGTACCAGGCGTAATCAGCCCCAGCATTTT. Amino acid sequence: CASSTRRNQPQHF. The rearrangement links TRBV19 to TRBJ1-5; D is uncertain. V gave up 4 bases and J gave up 4 bases, with 8 bases separating them. The CDR3 sequence is 13 residues long. The germline V gene encodes CDR1 LNHDA and CDR2 SQIVND (reference sequence). Drawing the rest from reference TRBV19 and TRBJ1-5, the complete variable domain is DGGITQSPKYLFRKEGQNVTLSCEQNLNHDAMYWYRQDPGQGLRLIYYSQIVNDFQKGDIAEGYSVSREKKESFPLTVTSAQKNPTAFYLCASSTRRNQPQHFGDGTRLSIL.

The chain has TRBV7-8 and TRBJ2-7; tentative D call: TRBD1 (5 bases). Trimming removed 1 base from V and 6 bases from J, with 13 bases in between. The CDR3 runs 14 residues. Looked up from germline, CDR1 is SGHVS and CDR2 is FQNEAQ. CDR3 bases: TGTGCCAGCAGCTTAGTAGGAAGGGGTTCCGAGCAGTACTTC. It encodes CASSLVGRGSEQYF.

The rearrangement links TRBV11-2 to TRBJ1-5, with a possible D match to TRBD1 (5 bases). The germline V and J ends were trimmed by 4 bases and 4 bases, with 8 bases remaining between them. The CDR3 is made up of 13 amino acids. Looked up from germline, CDR1 is SGHAT and CDR2 is FQNNGV. The CDR3 sequence: CASSSGGNQPQHF. The DNA for the CDR3 is TGTGCCAGCAGCTCGGGGGGGAATCAGCCCCAGCATTTT.

This rearrangement joins TRBV20-1 to TRBJ2-5; D ambiguous. The J call may be faulty, since TRBJ2-7 better matches the DNA end. Per germline, CDR1 DFQATT and CDR2 SNEGSKA (reference sequence). The CDR3 is 11 residues long. The CDR3 coding sequence is TGCAGTGCTAACGGTGCCTACGAGCAGTACTTC. Protein sequence: CSANGAYEQYF.

This clone came up once. V usage is TRBV11-2 and J usage is TRBJ2-7, with 10 bases fitting TRBD2. The CDR3 is 15 residues long. The V and J ends lost 2 bases and 6 bases, in that order; junction bases with no gene match: 7. Germline-derived CDR1 and CDR2 are SGHAT and FQNNGV. In DNA, the CDR3 is TGTGCCAGCAGCTTACTCCTAGCGGGGGTACGCGAGCAGTACTTC. It specifies CASSLLLAGVREQYF.

The rearrangement uses TRBV25-1 and TRBJ2-7; 9 bases map to TRBD1. The germline CDR1 and CDR2 sequences are MGHDK and SYGVNS. The junction had 8 bases not matched to a gene; V was cut back by 2 bases and J by 6 bases. This CDR3 is built from 15 residues. The DNA of the CDR3 is TGTGCCAGCAGTGAAGCTGGAGGGACAGGGAGCGAGCAGTACTTC. It is translated as CASSEAGGTGSEQYF.

The genes are TRBV30 and TRBJ1-3, with D possibly TRBD1 on 5 matching bases. V gave up 3 bases and J gave up 0 bases, with 12 bases separating them. CDR1 is GTSNPN, CDR2 SVGIG, per germline (reference sequence). This CDR3 comprises 15 residues. CDR3 region: CAWSPYRSSGNTIYF. CDR3 bases: TGTGCCTGGAGCCCTTACAGGAGCTCTGGAAACACCATATATTTT.

This chain links TRBV6-1 with TRBJ2-7, with no clear D. V lost 1 base, J lost 3 bases, and 10 bases lay in between. There are 14 residues in the CDR3. Germline lookup yields CDR1 MNHNS and CDR2 SASEGT. As DNA, the CDR3 is TGTGCCAGCAGTGAAGGGGCAGCTCACTACGAGCAGTACTTC. As protein: CASSEGAAHYEQYF.

The gene calls are TRBV5-1 and TRBJ2-3, with TRBD1 identical over 8 bases. J lost 6 bases, V lost 5 bases, and 14 bases had no gene match. The CDR3 loop spans 16 amino acids. Germline CDR1 SGHRS, CDR2 YFSETQ. Here the CDR3 DNA reads TGCGCCAGCAGGGGACAGGACTTATTCGGGGCGGATACGCAGTATTTT. Its protein is CASRGQDLFGADTQYF. The whole variable domain, remainder taken from reference TRBV5-1 and TRBJ2-3, is KAGVTQTPRYLIKTRGQQVTLSCSPISGHRSVSWYQQTPGQGLQFLFEYFSETQRNKGNFPGRFSGRQFSNSRSEMNVSTLELGDSALYLCASRGQDLFGADTQYFGPGTRLTVL.

The chain recombines TRBV7-9 with TRBJ2-1; 8 nucleotides align to TRBD1. Trimming at V came to 3 bases and at J to 0 bases, leaving 4 bases not matched to a gene. The V gene's germline CDR1 is SEHNR and CDR2 FQNEAQ (reference sequence). The CDR3 has 16 residues. The CDR3 region is CASSLVGTGSYNEQFF. The CDR3 DNA is TGTGCCAGCAGCTTGGTAGGGACAGGCTCCTACAATGAGCAGTTCTTC.

The chain joins TRBV4-1 to TRBJ2-3; unclear D gene. V lost 3 bases and J 1 base, leaving 20 bases between the germline ends. This CDR3 has 18 residues. The germline CDR1 and CDR2 sequences are MGHRA and YSYEKL. The CDR3 sequence: CASSHGPSSRQGTDTQYF. CDR3 sequence (DNA): TGCGCCAGCAGCCACGGCCCTTCGTCCCGGCAGGGCACAGATACGCAGTATTTT.

Here the CDR3 DNA reads TGTGCCAGCAGTCCAGGGGGCGCCAACTATGGCTACACCTTC. It codes for CASSPGGANYGYTF. This chain uses TRBV16 with TRBJ1-2; TRBD1 aligns across 8 bases. V shed 6 bases, J shed 2 bases, and the junction held 5 bases outside the gene matches. The length of the CDR3 is 14 residues. The V gene's germline CDR1 is KGHSY and CDR2 FQNENV. Drawing the rest from reference TRBV16 and TRBJ1-2, the complete variable domain is GEEVAQTPKHLVRGEGQKAKLYCAPIKGHSYVFWYQQVLKNEFKFLISFQNENVFDETGMPKERFSAKCLPNSPCSLEIQATKLEDSAVYFCASSPGGANYGYTFGSGTRLTVV.